One and the same sample provided the 24 T cell receptor beta chains below, sequenced in a study of T cells after yellow fever vaccination. Via MiXCR, TCRdb re-called the 5' RACE reads, giving one row per CDR3 protein. The profile shows some 350,000 distinct CDR3 sequences, roughly 4.3% of them singletons. The input for sequencing was PBMCs, taken 5 days after the yellow fever booster vaccination. The source is a man aged 18 to 29 who received the YFV17D yellow fever vaccine.

This clonotype was recorded many times. This chain connects TRBV29-1 to TRBJ2-6; D is uncertain. The V gene's germline CDR1 is SQVTM and CDR2 ANQGSEA. The CDR3 extends over 13 amino acids. V lost 4 bases and J 0 bases, leaving 4 bases between the germline ends. This CDR3 reads CSVVLSGANVLTF. CDR3 nucleotide sequence: TGCAGCGTTGTCCTCTCTGGGGCCAACGTCCTGACTTTC.

This clonotype was observed at least ten times. The rearrangement joins TRBV28 to TRBJ1-2; no reliable D call. CDR1 and CDR2 from the germline V gene are MDHEN and SYDVKM. V shed 7 bases and J shed 5 bases, with 14 bases lying between them. The CDR3 extends over 13 amino acids. The CDR3 reads CASIPRAMYGYTF. The CDR3 region has the DNA TGTGCCAGCATTCCGAGGGCCATGTATGGCTACACCTTC.

This clonotype was picked up many times. V usage is TRBV20-1 and J usage is TRBJ2-1; tentatively, D is TRBD2 (7 bases). Germline CDR1 reads DFQATT; CDR2 reads SNEGSKA (reference sequence). The CDR3 covers 15 residues. V lost 3 bases and J 3 bases, leaving 15 bases between the germline ends. CDR3: CSASWEGDNYNEQFF. For the CDR3, the DNA is TGCAGTGCTAGTTGGGAGGGGGACAACTACAATGAGCAGTTCTTC.

This clonotype was counted at least ten times. This chain uses TRBV7-2 with TRBJ2-1; D may match TRBD1 or TRBD2 (5 bases each). Germline V gene lookup returns CDR1 SGHTA and CDR2 FQGNSA. V was trimmed by 3 bases and J by 9 bases, leaving 12 bases between them. The CDR3 length is 13 residues. CDR3 sequence reads: CASSFSGPTEQFF. The CDR3 DNA is TGTGCCAGCAGCTTCTCGGGGCCCACTGAGCAGTTCTTC.

This clonotype occurred many times. The rearrangement links TRBV7-2 to TRBJ2-1; D is undetermined. CDR3 size: 11 residues. Germline CDR1 and CDR2: SGHTA and FQGNSA. The germline V and J ends were trimmed by 5 bases and 6 bases, with 5 bases remaining between them. The CDR3: CASSEVNEQFF. For the CDR3, the DNA is TGTGCCAGCAGCGAGGTCAATGAGCAGTTCTTC.

This clonotype was detected many times. V and J are TRBV6-5 and TRBJ2-2, with 7 bases fitting TRBD1. Germline CDR1 and CDR2: MNHEY and SVGAGI. The CDR3 runs to 14 residues. Trimming removed 6 bases from V and 4 bases from J; junction bases left unmatched: 5. Written as DNA, the CDR3 is TGTGCCAGCAGAACCGGGACAGTCACCGGGGAGCTGTTTTTT. Amino acids: CASRTGTVTGELFF.

The chain combines TRBV7-2 with TRBJ1-1; D may be TRBD1 (6 bases). The CDR3 runs 15 residues. Germline V gives CDR1 SGHTA, CDR2 FQGNSA. Trimming removed 1 base at V and 5 bases at J, with 14 bases between. The CDR3 loop is CASSLVGAPGTEAFF. In nucleotides, the CDR3 is TGTGCCAGCAGCTTAGTGGGGGCCCCGGGAACTGAAGCTTTCTTT.

The chain has TRBV11-1 and TRBJ2-1; TRBD1 matches 7 bases. This CDR3 is built from 15 residues. Losses at the gene ends were 6 bases for V and 2 bases for J; bases not matched to a gene: 7. The V gene's germline CDR1 is SGHAT and CDR2 FQDESV (reference sequence). The CDR3 DNA reads as TGTGCCAGCAGACTTACAGGGGACACCTACAATGAGCAGTTCTTC. Residues: CASRLTGDTYNEQFF.

This clonotype was counted between two and nine times. This chain joins TRBV29-1 and TRBJ2-3; D possibly uses TRBD1 or TRBD2 (5 bases each). V gave up 0 bases and J gave up 0 bases, with 13 bases separating them. The CDR3 consists of 16 residues. Germline loops: CDR1 SQVTM, CDR2 ANQGSEA. The CDR3 DNA reads as TGCAGCGTTGAAGAACAACCCGGGGCTAGCACAGATACGCAGTATTTT. Amino acid sequence: CSVEEQPGASTDTQYF.

The rearrangement links TRBV4-2 to TRBJ1-4; D call uncertain. CDR3 size: 14 residues. V gave up 3 bases and J gave up 5 bases, with 10 bases separating them. CDR1 and CDR2 (germline): LGHNA, YNFKEQ. The CDR3 spells CASSQGGRNEKLFF. CDR3 nucleotides: TGTGCCAGCAGCCAGGGAGGTCGAAATGAAAAACTGTTTTTT.

The chain couples TRBV10-3 to TRBJ2-1, with 11 bases matching TRBD1. The CDR3 contains 14 residues. Looked up from germline, CDR1 is ENHRY and CDR2 is SYGVKD. J gave up 8 bases and V 2 bases, and 2 bases lay outside the gene matches. CDR3 DNA: TGTGCCATCAGTGAGGGACAGGGGGCATATGAGCAGTTCTTC. It codes for CAISEGQGAYEQFF.

The genes are TRBV18 and TRBJ2-5; D remains unclear. The CDR3 totals 12 residues. Per germline, CDR1 KGHSH and CDR2 LQKENI. Trimming cost V 6 bases and J 3 bases, with 8 bases left between them. CDR3 amino acids: CASSHEEETQYF. DNA of the CDR3: TGTGCCAGCTCGCACGAGGAAGAGACCCAGTACTTC.

The V and J genes are TRBV7-2 and TRBJ2-3, with a weak D call TRBD2 (6 bases). This CDR3 is built from 16 residues. Germline CDR1 SGHTA, CDR2 FQGNSA. The V and J ends lost 2 bases and 2 bases respectively, with 14 bases between them. This CDR3 reads CASSLNGGWNTDTQYF. CDR3 sequence (DNA): TGTGCCAGCAGCTTAAACGGGGGATGGAACACAGATACGCAGTATTTT.

The gene calls are TRBV29-1 and TRBJ1-2; possible D gene TRBD1, 5 bases. Germline lookup yields CDR1 SQVTM and CDR2 ANQGSEA. The CDR3 runs 14 residues. Trimming removed 1 base from V and 4 bases from J, with 13 bases in between. The CDR3 DNA sequence: TGCAGCGTTGAAGGCCGGGACTCCCCCTATGGCTACACCTTC. Translating gives CSVEGRDSPYGYTF.

This chain links TRBV3-2 with TRBJ2-1; TRBD2, the D gene given by the table, was not confirmed from the DNA. TRBV3-2 is an annotated pseudogene. This CDR3 region has 16 residues. CDR3 bases: TGTGCCAGCAGCCATGGGGTTAGCGGGGGTTACAATGAGCAGTTCTTC. The encoded protein is CASSHGVSGGYNEQFF.

CDR3 sequence reads: CASSLVLISTDTQYF. The CDR3 bases are TGTGCCAGCAGCTTAGTACTAATTAGCACAGATACGCAGTATTTT. This chain uses TRBV7-2 with TRBJ2-3, with D uncertain. Germline CDR1 and CDR2: SGHTA and FQGNSA. There are 15 residues in the CDR3. V lost 1 base and J 0 bases, leaving 8 bases between the germline ends.

The sample holds a few counts of this clonotype. The chain uses TRBV29-1 and TRBJ1-1; D ambiguous. V lost 3 bases and J lost 0, with 5 bases in between. This CDR3 is 12 amino acids long. Germline assignment: CDR1 SQVTM and CDR2 ANQGSEA. This chain's CDR3 is CSVDGLNTEAFF. The CDR3 DNA is TGCAGCGTTGACGGGTTGAACACTGAAGCTTTCTTT.

This chain links TRBV12-3 or TRBV12-4 with TRBJ1-4; possibly TRBD1 for D (6 bases). This CDR3 has 15 amino acids. V lost 6 bases to trimming and J lost 8 bases, with 19 bases between them. CDR3 amino acids: CASSSARGGFEKLFF. The CDR3 DNA reads as TGTGCCAGCAGCTCCGCGAGGGGGGGGTTCGAAAAACTGTTTTTT.

In regard to this clonotype: This sequence may be a read error, since a much larger clone differs from it by one base. No conserved phenylalanine or tryptophan ends this CDR3, so it is likely a read error. The chain joins TRBV5-4 to TRBJ1-2, with a possible D match to TRBD1 (6 bases). The CDR3 is made up of 13 amino acids. Germline loops: CDR1 SGHNT, CDR2 YYREEE (reference sequence). With 2 bases removed from V and 10 bases from J, the gap between germline ends came to 15 bases. CDR3 nucleotides: TGTGCCAGCAGCTTTCAGACAGGCAAGGTCTACACCTTG. Its protein is CASSFQTGKVYTL.

The gene calls are TRBV7-2 and TRBJ2-1; TRBD1 agrees at 8 bases. CDR1 is SGHTA and CDR2 is FQGNSA in the germline V gene. With 4 bases clipped from V and 7 bases from J, the junction kept 6 bases outside the gene matches. The CDR3 is 14 amino acids. This chain's CDR3 is CASSSQGALNEQFF. CDR3 coding DNA: TGTGCCAGCAGCTCCCAGGGGGCGTTAAATGAGCAGTTCTTC.

There are a few counts of this clonotype. The V call is TRBV20-1, the J call TRBJ1-5; 7 bases are a match to TRBD1. Germline V gives CDR1 DFQATT, CDR2 SNEGSKA (reference sequence). The junction had 6 bases not matched to a gene; V was cut back by 5 bases and J by 2 bases. The CDR3 loop spans 14 amino acids. In nucleotides, the CDR3 is TGCAGTGCTGGGAGGACAGGAGGCAATCAGCCCCAGCATTTT. It translates to CSAGRTGGNQPQHF.

This rearrangement joins TRBV12-3 or TRBV12-4 to TRBJ1-1; unclear D gene. The CDR3 extends over 12 amino acids. This CDR3 is CASRPENTEAFF. CDR3 in DNA: TGTGCTTCGCGGCCGGAGAACACTGAAGCTTTCTTT.

J is TRBJ2-1 and V is TRBV5-1; TRBD1 agrees at 11 bases. The CDR3 spans 15 residues. The germline V gene encodes CDR1 SGHRS and CDR2 YFSETQ. V gave up 6 bases and J gave up 6 bases; unmatched junction bases: 8. CDR3 in DNA: TGCGCCAGCAACGGACAGGGGGCGATCTTCAATGAGCAGTTCTTC. Encoded protein: CASNGQGAIFNEQFF.

Ten or more counts support this clonotype. The chain links TRBV7-9 to TRBJ2-1; 10 bases fit TRBD1. V trimming: 3 bases; J trimming: 5 bases; junction bases outside the gene matches: 4. The CDR3 consists of 15 residues. The germline V gene has CDR1 SEHNR and CDR2 FQNEAQ (reference sequence). CDR3 nucleotides: TGTGCCAGCAGCTTGGGACAGGGGTGGAACAATGAGCAGTTCTTC. Amino acid sequence: CASSLGQGWNNEQFF.